The present T cell receptor (beta chain) was sequenced within a study of shared clonotypes between healthy human individuals. Looking at the study overall: Used for every donor were three CD4 naive, three CD4 memory, two CD8 naive and one CD8 memory plate. Regarding the study as a whole: Sampling covered nothing but blood. Tissue TCR repertoires likely differ from those found in blood.

The data were produced by immunoSEQ multiplex PCR, yet TCRdb's version contains in-frame clones alone and is incomplete. The sample contains about 600,000 clones, almost 97% of which appear only once. This clone was counted once. The antigen remains unidentified. At one boundary the junction diverges from the germline segment, which might be a read error. This CDR3 has 15 residues. CDR1 MNHNS and CDR2 SASEGT come from the germline V gene. The source material was naive CD4+ T cells sorted from blood. Subset of the sample: CD45RA+ positively selected. This receptor was taken from a woman in her 30s in good health. The V gene is TRBV6-1, the J gene TRBJ1-2, with TRBD1 matching 8 bases. In DNA form, the CDR3 reads TGTGCCAGCAGAGAAGGACAGGGCGTTAACTATGGCTACACCTTC. This encodes CASREGQGVNYGYTF.